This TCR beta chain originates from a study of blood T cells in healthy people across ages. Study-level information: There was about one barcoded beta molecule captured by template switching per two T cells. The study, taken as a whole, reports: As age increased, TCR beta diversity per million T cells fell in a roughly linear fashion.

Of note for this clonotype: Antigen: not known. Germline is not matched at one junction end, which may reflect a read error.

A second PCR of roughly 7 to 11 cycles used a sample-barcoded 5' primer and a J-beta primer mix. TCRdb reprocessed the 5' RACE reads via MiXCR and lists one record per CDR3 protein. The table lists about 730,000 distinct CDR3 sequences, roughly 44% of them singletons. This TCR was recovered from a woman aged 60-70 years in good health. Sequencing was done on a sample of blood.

CDR3 DNA sequence: TGTACCAGCAGTTTGGATTACGAGCAGTACTTC. Amino acid sequence: CTSSLDYEQYF. The genes are TRBV12-3 or TRBV12-4 and TRBJ2-7; no clear D gene. The CDR3 has 11 amino acids.